This T cell receptor (beta chain) was identified during a study of T-cell reconstitution after alpha-beta-depleted transplantation in children (dated by TCRdb to between 2015 and 2016). Context from the whole study: The study quantitatively tracked T-cell immune reconstitution after TCRalphabeta/CD19-depleted allogeneic hematopoietic cell transplantation in children using TCR repertoire profiling.

The germline V gene gives CDR1 as SGHTA and CDR2 as FQGNSA. Including the terminal cysteine and phenylalanine, the CDR3 comprises 13 residues. Just the 39-base CDR3 DNA is kept, in frame starting at base 1. Relative to germline, V is 1 base shorter and J is 6 bases shorter, with 9 bases between their ends. Receptor amplification or capture employed PCR. For sequencing, an Illumina HiSeq 2500 was employed. To normalize quantification of the TCRbeta repertoire, the TCR libraries were built with molecular barcoding that relied on unique molecular identifiers. TCRdb ran its own pipeline on the public reads, namely fastp trimming at Q25 and MiXCR clone calling, and kept in-frame beta chains. Each entry merges the rows of one CDR3 protein and shows their most common DNA and genes. The sample table contains 400,000 to 500,000 distinct CDR3 sequences; only one count was recorded for roughly 11% of them. The leading ten clones occupy about 5% of the sample.

This clonotype showed up many times. Its antigen remains undetermined. No much larger clone is present one base from it, and per-base qualities are unavailable. Recombination connected TRBV7-2 to TRBJ2-5, with the D gene not clear enough to name. The clonotype comes from a human donor who donated a stem cell graft to a child with acute myeloid leukemia. The source was PBMCs from the stem cell graft donor, collected from the stem cell graft. CDR3 region: CASSLVDDKTQYF. The DNA sequence is as follows: TGTGCCAGCAGCTTAGTGGACGATAAGACCCAGTACTTC. With all but the CDR3 taken from the reference TRBV7-2 and TRBJ2-5 genes, the full variable domain is: GAGVSQSPSNKVTEKGKDVELRCDPISGHTALYWYRQSLGQGLEFLIYFQGNSAPDKSGLPSDRFSAERTGGSVSTLTIQRTQQEDSAVYLCASSLVDDKTQYFGPGTRLLVL.